Given below is one T cell receptor beta chain in context. What antigen it recognizes has not been identified. Base qualities are not at hand, and no much larger clone is one base apart. This sample stems from a study of CD8+ T cells in alopecia areata (dated by TCRdb to 2017 to 2018). As for the study more broadly: Treated patients were enrolled in an open-label pilot trial of oral tofacitinib, 5 to 10 mg twice daily, for moderate-to-severe alopecia areata. Tofacitinib was given for 6 to 18 months, followed by 6 months of follow-up off drug to assess delayed response and recurrence. The study used high-throughput TCRbeta sequencing to examine T cell clonal expansion in alopecia areata, in both the C3H/HeJ mouse model and human patients. Scalp tissue and sorted CD4+ and CD8+ peripheral blood T cells from patchy and totalis/universalis alopecia areata patients and from healthy controls were covered by human TCRbeta sequencing. Tofacitinib-treated patients had biopsies at baseline and at 4 and 24 weeks of treatment, with a later scalp biopsy in several patients. Scalp clonality was compared across normal scalp (n=4), patchy alopecia areata scalp (n=8), and alopecia totalis/universalis scalp (n=8). The RNA source kit depended on sample type: the PAXgene miRNA kit for fixed scalp, the miRNeasy kit for PBMCs, and the RNeasy kit for mouse skin. Amplification of TCRbeta CDR3 regions was done by immunoSEQ multiplex PCR using 35 Vbeta forward primers and 13 Jbeta reverse primers.

The time point label here, explained by the study, means: baseline before oral tofacitinib. Lesional scalp punch biopsies and peripheral blood were collected from alopecia areata patients. PBMCs were separated by density centrifugation and stained for CD3, CD4 and CD8, after which CD4+ and CD8+ T cells were sorted on a FACSAria. The library was built by means of the immunoSEQ multiplex PCR assay. For TCR sequencing, RNA was extracted from every sample and reverse transcribed into cDNA to serve as template. First-strand cDNA was synthesized using SuperScript III with a 2:1 mix of oligo-dT and random hexamers. A synthetic immune receptor repertoire was used to measure amplification bias, and any remaining bias was corrected computationally. The paper's processing steps were these. Raw reads were preprocessed for error removal, and CDR3 was defined according to IMGT conventions as running from the conserved cysteine to phenylalanine. To get clonality, Shannon entropy was normalized by log2 of the number of productive unique TCRs and the result was subtracted from 1. Scalp TCRbeta sequences were cross-referenced with sorted blood CD4 and CD8 repertoires so that the CD4 or CD8 identity of scalp clones could be inferred. The clones in this table, taken by TCRdb from immuneACCESS, are in-frame only. Not every clone is retained; where verified, under half of the shortfall comes from an unresolved V gene, and the cause of the rest is unknown. That table gives V, J and clone size, and the DNA gave D and trimming. This sample lists some 240,000 clones; about three fifths were detected once. Just over 0.45% of the sample goes to the ten largest clones.

Summary of the overall study and its limitations: Compared with mice, TCR sequences shared between patients were less clear, possibly partly because of HLA diversity across the patient population. Higher clonality and more expanded CD8+ clones were observed in lesional scalp than in normal scalp, particularly in alopecia totalis/universalis, a finding suggestive of antigenic drive. Scalp TCR repertoire analysis is complicated because resident alphabeta T cells in normal human skin are also sequenced, whereas mouse skin is dominated by gammadelta T cells.

The CDR3 has 18 amino acids, counting the end cysteine and phenylalanine. Kept here is only the CDR3 DNA, which spans 54 bases and is read in frame from base 1. Germline trimming amounts to 5 bases on V and 2 bases on J, with 13 as the count of junction bases outside the gene matches. The germline V gene yields SGHAT for CDR1 and FQNNGV for CDR2. This TCR was recovered from a human donor with alopecia areata. Recombination linked TRBV11-2 to TRBJ2-7; TRBD2 fits 12 bases in the junction. The material was CD4+ T cells sorted from blood, obtained at week 0. The CDR3 amino acid sequence is: CASSQRTSGATNTYEQYF. Here is the DNA: TGTGCCAGCAGCCAACGGACTAGCGGGGCAACTAACACCTACGAGCAGTACTTC.